Shown below are 22 T cell receptor beta chains from a single sample sequenced in a study of OX40 agonist ivuxolimab in advanced cancers. Clones were sequenced by immunoSEQ multiplex PCR, and TCRdb holds only the in-frame ones, with some missing. The sample includes over 75,000 clones, around 94% seen only once; the top ten take approximately 2.9%. The sequencing used CD4+ or CD8+ T cells sorted from blood, collected in a trial of the OX40 agonist ivuxolimab. These TCRs come from an adult with an advanced solid tumor such as melanoma, head and neck, liver or kidney cancer.

The chain employs TRBV4-3 and TRBJ1-1; 9 bases are shared with TRBD1. The CDR3 loop spans 14 amino acids. Germline trimming cut 5 bases from V and 7 bases from J; bases unmatched to any gene: 8. Germline CDR1 reads LGHNA; CDR2 reads YSLEER. The CDR3, as DNA: TGCGCCAGCAGCTTTCATTCGGGACAGGGTGAAGCTTTCTTT. It specifies CASSFHSGQGEAFF.

V and J are TRBV6-6 and TRBJ2-7; maybe TRBD1 (5 bases). V was cut by 9 bases and J by 1 base, with 16 bases left in between. This CDR3 has 14 residues. Germline CDR1 MNHNY, CDR2 SVGAGI (reference sequence). The CDR3 coding sequence is TGTGCCAGTTGCGGAACAGGCGTTTCCTACGAGCAGTACTTC. Its protein product is CASCGTGVSYEQYF.

This clone was observed once. This chain uses TRBV19 with TRBJ2-2; 11 positions agree with TRBD1. The CDR3 is 15 amino acids. V trimming: 1 base; J trimming: 6 bases; junction bases outside the gene matches: 1. Germline values: CDR1 LNHDA, CDR2 SQIVND (reference sequence). The CDR3 here is CASSIGTGGSGELFF. In nucleotides, the CDR3 is TGTGCCAGTAGTATAGGGACAGGGGGCTCCGGGGAGCTGTTTTTT. The full variable domain, with the rest looked up from reference TRBV19 and TRBJ2-2, is DGGITQSPKYLFRKEGQNVTLSCEQNLNHDAMYWYRQDPGQGLRLIYYSQIVNDFQKGDIAEGYSVSREKKESFPLTVTSAQKNPTAFYLCASSIGTGGSGELFFGEGSRLTVL.

This chain connects TRBV2 to TRBJ1-2; D gene ambiguous. Per germline, CDR1 SNHLY and CDR2 FYNNEI. The CDR3 sequence is 11 residues long. For the CDR3, the DNA is TGTGCAGACTTAGAGGTACATGGCTACACCTTC. It yields the protein CADLEVHGYTF.

This chain links TRBV10-3 with TRBJ2-4; 8 bases align to TRBD1. CDR1 and CDR2 (germline): ENHRY, SYGVKD. The CDR3 is 15 amino acids. The junction had 6 bases not matched to a gene; V was cut back by 5 bases and J by 3 bases. As DNA, the CDR3 is TGTGCCATCAGTCCGACAGGGGAAGACAAAAACATTCAGTACTTC. This translates into CAISPTGEDKNIQYF.

V is TRBV4-3 and J is TRBJ2-7, with D possibly called TRBD1 or TRBD2 (6 bases each). V was clipped by 0 bases and J by 7 bases, with 10 bases between them. The CDR3 is 13 amino acids. Germline CDR1 LGHNA, CDR2 YSLEER. CDR3 in DNA: TGCGCCAGCAGCCAAGAAGGGGGGCCTGAGCAGTACTTC. Protein sequence: CASSQEGGPEQYF.

DNA for the CDR3: TGTGCCAGCAACTCACTAAATGGCGCCGGGGAGCTGTTTTTT. Translating gives CASNSLNGAGELFF. The chain combines TRBV27 with TRBJ2-2; D is undetermined. The CDR3 has 14 amino acids. Trimming took 7 bases from V and 6 from J, leaving 15 bases between them. Germline-derived CDR1 and CDR2 are MNHEY and SMNVEV (reference sequence).

The chain carries TRBV7-8 and TRBJ2-1; D is undetermined. V lost 5 bases and J 2 bases, leaving 10 bases between the germline ends. This CDR3 spans 14 amino acids. The germline V gene has CDR1 SGHVS and CDR2 FQNEAQ. In DNA, the CDR3 is TGTGCCAGCAGCCCACGAACAGCCTACAATGAGCAGTTCTTC. This translates into CASSPRTAYNEQFF.

This clone came up once. Other nucleotide sequences from this sample produce the same CDR3. The rearrangement joins TRBV2 to TRBJ2-2, with D perhaps matching TRBD2 (6 bases). Trimming stripped 10 bases from V and 13 bases from J, with 22 bases between. The CDR3 spans 13 residues. From germline, CDR1 is SNHLY and CDR2 FYNNEI. In DNA, the CDR3 is TGTGCCAACCCCGGGACTCGCCATCGGGGGCTGTTTTTT. This encodes CANPGTRHRGLFF.

The rearrangement uses TRBV11-3 and TRBJ1-1; 8 positions match TRBD1. Germline lookup yields CDR1 SGHNT and CDR2 YENEEA. The CDR3 sequence is 13 residues long. V was pared by 3 bases and J by 6 bases, with 3 bases of the junction left unmatched. The CDR3 DNA sequence: TGTGCCAGCAGCTTTGGACAGGGCGCTGAAGCTTTCTTT. Protein product: CASSFGQGAEAFF. The complete variable domain, with remaining parts taken from reference TRBV11-3 and TRBJ1-1, reads EAGVVQSPRYKIIEKKQPVAFWCNPISGHNTLYWYLQNLGQGPELLIRYENEEAVDDSQLPKDRFSAERLKGVDSTLKIQPAELGDSAVYLCASSFGQGAEAFFGQGTRLTVV.

The CDR3 nucleotides read TGCGCCAGCAGCCAAGTCGGGGTAGCGGGGGGGCGCACAGATACGCAGTATTTT. Its protein is CASSQVGVAGGRTDTQYF. The chain joins TRBV4-1 to TRBJ2-3; TRBD2 aligns across 11 bases. This CDR3 has 18 residues. V shed 1 base, J shed 1 base, and the junction held 7 bases outside the gene matches. Germline values: CDR1 MGHRA, CDR2 YSYEKL.

The CDR3 protein is CAKRTSGYNEQFF. The CDR3 DNA reads as TGTGCCAAGAGGACTAGCGGCTACAATGAGCAGTTCTTC. This chain joins TRBV2 and TRBJ2-1; TRBD2 aligns across 10 bases. V dropped 10 bases and J dropped 3; count of bases not matched to a gene: 3. This CDR3 has 13 residues. The germline V gene has CDR1 SNHLY and CDR2 FYNNEI.

The V call is TRBV5-8, the J call TRBJ1-3; D not resolved. Germline CDR1 and CDR2: SGHTS and YDEGEE. V was shortened by 3 bases and J by 4 bases, with 8 bases between the two germline ends. The CDR3 runs 13 residues. The CDR3 protein is CASSSNPGNTIYF. Here the CDR3 DNA reads TGTGCCAGCAGCTCGAACCCCGGAAACACCATATATTTT.

This rearrangement joins TRBV10-3 to TRBJ1-2; 11 bases fit TRBD1. V lost 1 base and J lost 5; bases outside the gene matches: 18. CDR3 size: 20 residues. Looked up from germline, CDR1 is ENHRY and CDR2 is SYGVKD. The CDR3 protein is CAISEFSTGQGATGTYGYTF. As DNA, the CDR3 is TGTGCCATCAGTGAGTTCAGTACAGGACAGGGGGCTACAGGAACTTATGGCTACACCTTC.

DNA for the CDR3: TGCACCAGCAGCCAAGATCCCGGGACAGGGTGTAGTGAGCAGTTCTTC. Translating it yields CTSSQDPGTGCSEQFF. The chain carries TRBV1 and TRBJ2-1; the table calls TRBD1, which could not be checked here. TRBV1 is listed as a pseudogene. CDR3 length equals 16 residues.

This chain uses TRBV4-1 with TRBJ1-2; D not certain. Deletions cut 0 bases from V and 8 bases from J, with 22 bases between. Germline V gives CDR1 MGHRA, CDR2 YSYEKL. The CDR3 covers 17 residues. The CDR3 nucleotides read TGCGCCAGCAGCCAAGAACCCCATCGAGGTGGGTGGAGCGGCTACACCTTC. This codes for CASSQEPHRGGWSGYTF.

The chain links TRBV6-6 to TRBJ2-2; the D is unclear. The CDR3 sequence is 12 residues long. Looked up from germline, CDR1 is MNHNY and CDR2 is SVGAGI (reference sequence). With 4 bases removed from V and 1 base from J, the gap between germline ends came to 1 base. As DNA, the CDR3 is TGTGCCAGCAGTTGGAACACCGGGGAGCTGTTTTTT. This codes for CASSWNTGELFF.

This chain links TRBV10-3 with TRBJ1-1; 7 bases line up with TRBD1. This CDR3 is 13 amino acids long. The germline V gene has CDR1 ENHRY and CDR2 SYGVKD. With V trimmed by 8 bases and J by 1 base, 4 bases remained unmatched. CDR3 protein: CAIGQGENTEAFF. CDR3 nucleotides: TGTGCCATCGGGCAGGGGGAGAACACTGAAGCTTTCTTT.

The chain carries TRBV28 and TRBJ1-4; unclear D gene. CDR1 and CDR2 from the germline V gene are MDHEN and SYDVKM. V was clipped by 4 bases and J by 3 bases, with 0 bases between them. The CDR3 covers 11 residues. DNA of the CDR3: TGTGCCAGCAGTTCTAATGAAAAACTGTTTTTT. Translation: CASSSNEKLFF. Using reference TRBV28 and TRBJ1-4 for the parts outside the CDR3, the full variable domain is DVKVTQSSRYLVKRTGEKVFLECVQDMDHENMFWYRQDPGLGLRLIYFSYDVKMKEKGDIPEGYSVSREKKERFSLILESASTNQTSMYLCASSSNEKLFFGSGTQLSVL.

The rearrangement joins TRBV5-1 to TRBJ2-7; 7 bases match TRBD1. The trim removed 1 base at V and 3 bases at J, leaving 13 bases unmatched. This CDR3 spans 17 amino acids. Germline V CDR1 and CDR2: SGHRS, YFSETQ. In DNA form, the CDR3 reads TGCGCCAGCAGCTTGTCCAGGGACAGAAGTGGGATCTACGAGCAGTACTTC. It codes for CASSLSRDRSGIYEQYF.

The chain is built from TRBV6-1 and TRBJ2-7; no definite D call. The germline V gene encodes CDR1 MNHNS and CDR2 SASEGT. This CDR3 contains 9 residues. Trimming removed 6 bases from V and 3 bases from J, with 0 bases in between. The CDR3 here is CASSYEQYF. CDR3 nucleotide sequence: TGTGCCAGCAGCTACGAGCAGTACTTC.

The chain links TRBV10-3 to TRBJ1-4; D possibly corresponds to TRBD1 (6 bases). The germline gives CDR1 ENHRY, CDR2 SYGVKD. Deletions cut 2 bases from V and 6 bases from J, with 16 bases between. There are 16 residues in the CDR3. The CDR3 DNA follows: TGTGCCATCAGTGAGACCCGGGACACATCCCATGAAAAACTGTTTTTT. Its translation: CAISETRDTSHEKLFF.